This T cell receptor beta chain was captured by sequencing in a study of shared clonotypes between healthy human individuals. The CDR3 is made up of 17 amino acids. CDR1 and CDR2 (germline): LNHDA, SQIVND (reference sequence). The ends were cut back, 2 bases at V and 7 bases at J, with 23 bases in the middle. The repertoire was sequenced with immunoSEQ multiplex PCR; TCRdb's copy has only in-frame clones and lacks some. Of 550,000 to 850,000 clones detected, 72% appear once; the ten largest clones hold approximately 1.8%. The J gene is TRBJ1-2, the V gene TRBV19, with a possible D match to TRBD1 (5 bases). This sequence was found in a woman in her thirties in good health. Sequencing was carried out using memory CD4+ T cells sorted from blood. Regarding subset: CD45RA-negative fraction. CDR3 amino acids: CASSIQLKGPAVGGYTF. The CDR3, as DNA: TGTGCCAGTAGTATACAACTTAAGGGGCCGGCGGTTGGTGGCTACACCTTC.